These 26 T cell receptor beta chains share one sample of origin, sequenced in a study of sequential checkpoint blockade in melanoma. Indicated treatment: randomized to nivolumab then ipilimumab (arm A) or the reverse (arm B). Sequenced by immunoSEQ multiplex PCR; TCRdb stores in-frame clones only, minus some. The data show some 14,000 clones, about 72% seen once. The source was CD8+ T cells sorted from blood (inferred from file names), collected from a patient given nivolumab and ipilimumab in sequence. These receptors originate from a human patient with melanoma. Some clones in this sample may be carry-over from other donors' samples.

The table lists this clone with a few counts. The CDR3 DNA reads as TGTGCCAGCAGCTTTCGGGACTGGGGGGACTACGAGCAGTACTTC. This encodes CASSFRDWGDYEQYF. The chain combines TRBV7-8 with TRBJ2-5, with D possibly matching TRBD2 (6 bases). The J call may be in error: the DNA end matches TRBJ2-7 better. Germline-derived CDR1 and CDR2 are SGHVS and FQNEAQ. The CDR3 runs to 15 residues.

This clone was recorded once. V is TRBV28 and J is TRBJ2-7; tentative D call: TRBD2 (6 bases). V lost 5 bases and J lost 0, with 11 bases in between. Germline V gene lookup returns CDR1 MDHEN and CDR2 SYDVKM. The CDR3 consists of 14 residues. The CDR3 is CASSPRGSSYEQYF. CDR3 DNA sequence: TGTGCCAGCAGTCCTCGGGGGAGCTCCTACGAGCAGTACTTC. Full variable domain (rest looked up from reference TRBV28 and TRBJ2-7): DVKVTQSSRYLVKRTGEKVFLECVQDMDHENMFWYRQDPGLGLRLIYFSYDVKMKEKGDIPEGYSVSREKKERFSLILESASTNQTSMYLCASSPRGSSYEQYFGPGTRLTVT.

About this clone: Germline is not matched at one junction end, which may reflect a read error. The genes are TRBV4-1 and TRBJ1-1, with 8 bases matching TRBD1. Germline V gene sequence: CDR1 MGHRA, CDR2 YSYEKL. CDR3 length: 14 amino acids. CDR3 sequence: CASSIGQGDTKAFF. The CDR3 coding sequence is TGCGCCAGCAGCATAGGACAGGGAGACACTAAAGCTTTCTTT.

The chain employs TRBV7-9 and TRBJ1-5, with D perhaps matching TRBD1 (5 bases). Germline CDR1 reads SEHNR; CDR2 reads FQNEAQ (reference sequence). The CDR3 spans 17 residues. V was shortened by 1 base and J by 1 base, with 14 bases between the two germline ends. The CDR3 coding sequence is TGTGCCAGCAGCTTAGGGGGGGTAGGCAGGAGCAATCAGCCCCAGCATTTT. This codes for CASSLGGVGRSNQPQHF.

This sequence joins TRBV7-9 and TRBJ2-7; 9 nucleotides line up with TRBD1. The CDR3 runs to 14 residues. Trimming removed 3 bases from V and 3 bases from J; junction bases left unmatched: 3. Germline loops: CDR1 SEHNR, CDR2 FQNEAQ (reference sequence). The CDR3 protein is CASSLGTGNYEQYF. The CDR3 DNA follows: TGTGCCAGCAGCTTGGGGACAGGGAACTACGAGCAGTACTTC.

The V call is TRBV19, the J call TRBJ1-2; the D gene is possibly TRBD1 (6 bases). The ends were cut back, 3 bases at V and 6 bases at J, with 14 bases in the middle. The CDR3 is 14 amino acids. Germline CDR1 is LNHDA and CDR2 is SQIVND (reference sequence). The CDR3, as DNA: TGTGCCAGTAGTATGCAGAATGCAGGGGATGGCTACACCTTC. It is translated as CASSMQNAGDGYTF.

This rearrangement joins TRBV4-3 to TRBJ2-1; 9 bases line up with TRBD1. Germline CDR1 and CDR2: LGHNA and YSLEER. The CDR3 spans 17 residues. The V and J ends lost 3 bases and 7 bases, in that order; junction bases with no gene match: 13. This chain's CDR3 is CASSQDWVGTGINEQFF. CDR3 DNA: TGCGCCAGCAGCCAGGACTGGGTCGGGACAGGGATTAATGAGCAGTTCTTC.

The CDR3 DNA reads as TGCGCCAGCAGCCAGACAGCACTGAACACTGAAGCTTTCTTT. Encoded protein: CASSQTALNTEAFF. J is TRBJ1-1 and V is TRBV4-1, with D possibly matching TRBD1 (5 bases). V was cut by 3 bases and J by 0 bases, with 8 bases left in between. Germline V lookup: CDR1 MGHRA, CDR2 YSYEKL. This CDR3 spans 14 amino acids.

Here the CDR3 reads CASSFTGEVHYGYTF. CDR3 in DNA: TGTGCCAGCAGTTTCACAGGGGAGGTGCACTATGGCTACACCTTC. The chain combines TRBV27 with TRBJ1-2, with 7 bases aligning to TRBD1. V gave up 3 bases and J gave up 3 bases; unmatched junction bases: 7. The CDR3 extends over 15 amino acids. Germline values: CDR1 MNHEY, CDR2 SMNVEV (reference sequence).

This clone is hyperexpanded. The CDR3 spells CASSQRYGGRTGNTIYF. The DNA for the CDR3 is TGCGCCAGCAGCCAACGGTACGGAGGCAGGACTGGAAACACCATATATTTT. The rearrangement uses TRBV4-3 and TRBJ1-3, with D unresolved. Trimming removed 2 bases at V and 2 bases at J, with 16 bases between. Per germline, CDR1 LGHNA and CDR2 YSLEER. This CDR3 is built from 17 residues.

CDR3 sequence reads: CASSPTWTVNYGYTF. In DNA form, the CDR3 reads TGTGCCAGCAGTCCGACCTGGACAGTTAACTATGGCTACACCTTC. The J gene is TRBJ1-2, the V gene TRBV27, with a weak D call TRBD1 (6 bases). Trimming left V 5 bases short and J 1 base short, with 14 bases between. CDR3 size: 15 residues. The germline gives CDR1 MNHEY, CDR2 SMNVEV (reference sequence).

The rearrangement uses TRBV9 and TRBJ2-2, with TRBD1 as a possible D gene (6 bases). V gave up 4 bases and J gave up 2 bases, with 12 bases separating them. Germline CDR1 and CDR2: SGDLS and YYNGEE. This CDR3 has 15 amino acids. The CDR3 loop is CASSPPQGNTGELFF. In nucleotides, the CDR3 is TGTGCCAGCAGCCCACCACAGGGTAACACCGGGGAGCTGTTTTTT.

The DNA for the CDR3 is TGCGCCAGCAGCATAGGACAGGGAGACACTGAAGCTTTCTTT. Protein: CASSIGQGDTEAFF. The J gene is TRBJ1-1, the V gene TRBV4-1; TRBD1 matches at 8 bases. The V gene end was trimmed by 5 bases and the J gene end by 3 bases; junction bases not matched to a gene: 5. Germline CDR1 is MGHRA and CDR2 is YSYEKL. The CDR3 runs to 14 residues.

The chain uses TRBV18 and TRBJ2-7; TRBD1 matches at 10 bases. With V trimmed by 3 bases and J by 7 bases, 6 bases remained unmatched. There are 14 residues in the CDR3. CDR1 is KGHSH and CDR2 is LQKENI in the germline V gene. Here the CDR3 DNA reads TGTGCCAGCTCACCCGGGACAGGGGATTATGAGCAGTACTTC. Translated, it gives CASSPGTGDYEQYF.

This rearrangement joins TRBV7-9 to TRBJ2-5, with TRBD2 identical over 13 bases. The CDR3 sequence is 17 residues long. Germline V gene data show CDR1 as SEHNR and CDR2 as FQNEAQ (reference sequence). Germline trimming cut 3 bases from V and 2 bases from J; bases unmatched to any gene: 6. For the CDR3, the DNA is TGTGCCAGCAGCTTGCAGACTAGCGGGGGGCTACAAGAGACCCAGTACTTC. This sequence encodes CASSLQTSGGLQETQYF.

The gene calls are TRBV4-1 and TRBJ2-1, with D maybe TRBD2 (6 bases). The CDR3 covers 17 residues. Trimming pared 3 bases from V and 9 bases from J, leaving 24 bases between. The V gene's germline CDR1 is MGHRA and CDR2 YSYEKL. Here the CDR3 DNA reads TGCGCCAGCAGCCAGTCGCGGGGATTCCGCAGGGCCCCTGAGCAGTTCTTC. It is translated as CASSQSRGFRRAPEQFF.

The chain is built from TRBV7-2 and TRBJ2-1, with 7 nucleotides matching TRBD2. The CDR3 consists of 13 residues. Germline V lookup: CDR1 SGHTA, CDR2 FQGNSA. Germline trimming cut 0 bases from V and 9 bases from J; bases unmatched to any gene: 2. The CDR3 region is CASSLAGGGEQFF. The CDR3 coding sequence is TGTGCCAGCAGCTTAGCGGGGGGGGGTGAGCAGTTCTTC. Full variable domain (outside the CDR3, taken from reference TRBV7-2 and TRBJ2-1): GAGVSQSPSNKVTEKGKDVELRCDPISGHTALYWYRQSLGQGLEFLIYFQGNSAPDKSGLPSDRFSAERTGGSVSTLTIQRTQQEDSAVYLCASSLAGGGEQFFGPGTRLTVL.

The chain uses TRBV20-1 and TRBJ1-1; D gene uncertain. V shed 0 bases and J shed 12 bases, with 11 bases lying between them. Per germline, CDR1 DFQATT and CDR2 SNEGSKA (reference sequence). The CDR3 spans 11 residues. In DNA form, the CDR3 reads TGCAGTGCTAGAGAGATCTCGGACTCTTTCTTT. It codes for CSAREISDSFF.

CDR3 coding DNA: TGTGCCAGCAGCGGGGTAGGGACAGCAGGCGGGACTGAAGCTTTCTTT. This sequence encodes CASSGVGTAGGTEAFF. The chain employs TRBV9 and TRBJ1-1; 7 nucleotides align to TRBD1. Trimming cost V 3 bases and J 5 bases; bases outside gene matches: 13. The CDR3 extends over 16 amino acids. Germline V gene data show CDR1 as SGDLS and CDR2 as YYNGEE. The variable domain in full, completed from reference TRBV9 and TRBJ1-1, reads DSGVTQTPKHLITATGQRVTLRCSPRSGDLSVYWYQQSLDQGLQFLIQYYNGEERAKGNILERFSAQQFPDLHSELNLSSLELGDSALYFCASSGVGTAGGTEAFFGQGTRLTVV.

The chain recombines TRBV2 with TRBJ2-1, with D tentatively TRBD1 (6 bases). Germline lookup yields CDR1 SNHLY and CDR2 FYNNEI. Trimming stripped 10 bases from V and 5 bases from J, with 12 bases between. CDR3 length equals 12 residues. The CDR3 sequence: CANKDRHNEQFF. The CDR3 nucleotides are TGTGCCAACAAGGACAGACACAATGAGCAGTTCTTC.

V usage is TRBV7-2 and J usage is TRBJ2-1; tentatively, D is TRBD1 (6 bases). The CDR3 loop spans 15 amino acids. Germline V gene sequence: CDR1 SGHTA, CDR2 FQGNSA. Trimming took off 4 bases at V and 3 bases at J, with 13 bases between the two ends. CDR3 in DNA: TGTGCCAGCAGCTCGACAGGCGCTAACTACAATGAGCAGTTCTTC. It yields the protein CASSSTGANYNEQFF.

This clone was seen a few times. A read error likely explains this, since a far larger clone differs by one base. At the DNA level, this CDR3 is encoded by other sequences in the same sample as well. J is TRBJ1-1 and V is TRBV11-2, with D unclear. The CDR3 length is 13 residues. Per germline, CDR1 SGHAT and CDR2 FQNNGV. Trimming stripped 5 bases from V and 1 base from J, with 8 bases between. This CDR3 reads CASSPNRNTEAFF. The CDR3 bases are TGTGCCAGCAGCCCTAATAGGAACACTGAAGCTTTCTTT.

The chain couples TRBV19 to TRBJ1-2; weak D call: TRBD1 (5 bases). Germline V gene lookup returns CDR1 LNHDA and CDR2 SQIVND (reference sequence). The germline V and J ends were trimmed by 8 bases and 7 bases, with 14 bases remaining between them. The CDR3 covers 12 residues. The CDR3 DNA reads TGTGCCAGTCTAGAGCAGGGCTCTGGCTACACCTTC. Translation: CASLEQGSGYTF.

The chain joins TRBV6-4 to TRBJ1-6; D perhaps matches TRBD1 (5 bases). Germline V lookup: CDR1 MRHNA, CDR2 SNTAGT. The CDR3 sequence is 15 residues long. Between the trimmed V and J ends, which lost 0 bases and 10 bases, there was a span of 13 bases. Written as DNA, the CDR3 is TGTGCCAGCAGTGACTCGGGGGGAGTGGAGTCACCCCTCCACTTT. As protein: CASSDSGGVESPLHF.

Comments on this clone: The junction shows a germline mismatch at one end, possibly a read error. This chain joins TRBV10-3 and TRBJ2-2, with 8 positions matching TRBD2. Germline loops: CDR1 ENHRY, CDR2 SYGVKD. The CDR3 runs to 14 residues. The CDR3 loop is CATRSGGVTGELLF. Here the CDR3 DNA reads TGTGCCACCCGAAGCGGGGGTGTTACCGGGGAGCTGCTTTTT.

In nucleotides, the CDR3 is TGCGCCAGCAGCTTGCCAGGGATCGGGGAGCTGTTTTTT. Protein: CASSLPGIGELFF. This chain joins TRBV5-1 and TRBJ2-2; perhaps TRBD1 as D (5 bases). The CDR3 totals 13 residues. Germline assignment: CDR1 SGHRS and CDR2 YFSETQ. Trimming took 1 base from V and 7 from J, leaving 8 bases between them.